The TCR beta chain described here comes from a study of T-cell memory formation after mild COVID-19. This clonotype has only a few counts. What it binds is not known. Study-wide points: Some clones that responded were present in memory (sampled pre-infection), which suggests cross-reactive memory joined. CD4+ contracting clones were mainly CM and EM; CD8+ ones, EMRA.

From the 5' RACE reads, TCRdb called clonotypes with MiXCR, one entry per CDR3 protein. The table includes about 150,000 distinct CDR3 sequences, over 15% detected once. The germline V gene encodes CDR1 MNHNS and CDR2 SASEGT. The CDR3 has 16 residues. V lost 6 bases to trimming and J lost 1 base; unmatched junction nucleotides: 5. This TCR derives from an adult woman who had mild COVID-19 (a few samples of this study predate the infection). Cell type and time point are not known. J is TRBJ2-3 and V is TRBV6-1; 12 bases align to TRBD2. The sample taken for sequencing was PBMCs or a T cell subset sorted from them (not recorded which). This chain's CDR3 is CASRLAGGKGTDTQYF. The DNA for the CDR3 is TGTGCCAGCAGACTAGCGGGGGGCAAGGGCACAGATACGCAGTATTTT.